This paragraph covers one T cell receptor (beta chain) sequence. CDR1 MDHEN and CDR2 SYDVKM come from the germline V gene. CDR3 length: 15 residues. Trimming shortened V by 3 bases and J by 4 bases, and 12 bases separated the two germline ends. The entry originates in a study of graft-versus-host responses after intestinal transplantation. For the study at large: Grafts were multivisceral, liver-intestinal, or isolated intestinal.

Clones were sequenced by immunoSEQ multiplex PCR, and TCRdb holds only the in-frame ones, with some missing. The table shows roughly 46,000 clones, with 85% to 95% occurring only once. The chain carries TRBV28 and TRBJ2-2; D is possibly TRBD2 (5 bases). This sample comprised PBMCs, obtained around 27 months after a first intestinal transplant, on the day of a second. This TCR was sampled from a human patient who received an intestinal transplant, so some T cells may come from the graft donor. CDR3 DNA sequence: TGTGCCAGCAGTTTGGGTGGCGCGGGCACCGGGGAGCTGTTTTTT. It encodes CASSLGGAGTGELFF. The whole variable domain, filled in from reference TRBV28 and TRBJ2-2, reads DVKVTQSSRYLVKRTGEKVFLECVQDMDHENMFWYRQDPGLGLRLIYFSYDVKMKEKGDIPEGYSVSREKKERFSLILESASTNQTSMYLCASSLGGAGTGELFFGEGSRLTVL.